The TCR beta chain under discussion was sequenced for a study of spatial heterogeneity in lung cancer. Study as a whole: Raw reads showed each unique TCR and UMI combination turning up more than ten times on average.

The CDR3 extends over 15 amino acids. The V end lost 3 bases, the J end lost 8 bases, and 19 bases lay between the germline ends. Per the germline V gene, CDR1 is LGHDT and CDR2 is YNNKEL (reference sequence). Sample time point: sample taken at primary tumor resection. The input material, whole RNA from tumor, nontumor lung or frozen PBMC, was sequenced unsorted. Study observations and caveats: TCRs found ubiquitously expanded in tumor appeared in blood more at resection than at follow-up.

This clonotype was counted ten times or more. What it recognizes is unknown. Every TCR cDNA molecule bore its own unique molecular identifier. TCRdb re-called the 5' RACE reads through MiXCR, storing one row per CDR3 protein. The profile shows some 25,000 distinct CDR3 sequences, about 4.7% of them singletons. The chain joins TRBV3-1 to TRBJ1-2; D might be TRBD1 (6 bases). This clonotype was sampled from a male donor with early-stage non-small cell lung cancer. This material consisted of PBMCs, taken at surgery. The CDR3, as DNA: TGTGCCAGCAGCCAGCCCCCGTGGGACATAGGCGGCTACACCTTC. Its translation: CASSQPPWDIGGYTF.